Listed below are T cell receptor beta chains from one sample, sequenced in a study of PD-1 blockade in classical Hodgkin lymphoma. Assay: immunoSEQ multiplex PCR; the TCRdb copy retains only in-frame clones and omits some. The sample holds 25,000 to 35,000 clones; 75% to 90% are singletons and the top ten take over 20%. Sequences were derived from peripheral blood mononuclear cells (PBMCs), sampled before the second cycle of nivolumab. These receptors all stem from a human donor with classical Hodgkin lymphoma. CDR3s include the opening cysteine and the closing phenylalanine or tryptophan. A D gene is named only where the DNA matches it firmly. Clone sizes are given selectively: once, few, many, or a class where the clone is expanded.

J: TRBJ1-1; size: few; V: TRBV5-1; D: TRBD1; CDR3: CASSDGQGNTEAFF; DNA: TGCGCCAGCAGTGACGGACAGGGGAACACTGAAGCTTTCTTT
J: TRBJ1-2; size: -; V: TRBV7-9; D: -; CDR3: CASSPTRVRGNYGYTF; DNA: TGTGCCAGCAGCCCGACACGGGTCAGGGGTAACTATGGCTACACCTTC
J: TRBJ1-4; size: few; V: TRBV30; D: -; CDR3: CAWRRGGEKLFF; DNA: TGTGCCTGGCGCCGAGGGGGTGAAAAACTGTTTTTT
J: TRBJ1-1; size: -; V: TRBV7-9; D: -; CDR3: CASRHRENTEAFF; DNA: TGTGCCAGCAGACACAGGGAGAACACTGAAGCTTTCTTT
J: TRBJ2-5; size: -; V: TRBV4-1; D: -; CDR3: CASSQDRGAQETQYF; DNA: TGCGCCAGCAGCCAAGACCGGGGGGCCCAAGAGACCCAGTACTTC
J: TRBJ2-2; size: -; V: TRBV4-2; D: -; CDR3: CASSQESSNTGELFF; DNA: TGTGCCAGCAGCCAAGAGAGCAGCAACACCGGGGAGCTGTTTTTT
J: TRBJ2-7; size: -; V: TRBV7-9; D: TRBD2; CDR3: CASSLAELRLAGDNEQYF; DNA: TGTGCCAGCAGCTTAGCGGAGCTGAGACTAGCGGGAGACAACGAGCAGTACTTC
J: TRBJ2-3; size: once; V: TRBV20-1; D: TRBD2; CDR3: CSAGLVGTQYF; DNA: TGCAGTGCGGGACTAGTCGGTACGCAGTATTTT
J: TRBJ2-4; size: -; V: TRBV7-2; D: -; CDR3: CASSLGPVQYF; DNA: TGTGCCAGCAGCTTAGGTCCAGTGCAGTACTTC
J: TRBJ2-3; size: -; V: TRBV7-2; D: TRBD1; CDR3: CASSPDRGGDTQYF; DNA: TGTGCCAGCAGCCCTGACAGGGGAGGAGATACGCAGTATTTT
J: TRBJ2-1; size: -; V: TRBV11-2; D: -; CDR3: CASSLQGWGGYNEQFF; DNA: TGTGCCAGCAGCCTCCAGGGGTGGGGGGGCTACAATGAGCAGTTCTTC
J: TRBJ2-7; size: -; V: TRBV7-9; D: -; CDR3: CASSHRRDGNYEQYF; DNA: TGTGCCAGCAGCCACAGACGGGACGGAAACTACGAGCAGTACTTC
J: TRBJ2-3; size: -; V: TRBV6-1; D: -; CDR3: CASSARDSTDTQYF; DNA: TGTGCCAGCAGTGCCCGGGACAGCACAGATACGCAGTATTTT
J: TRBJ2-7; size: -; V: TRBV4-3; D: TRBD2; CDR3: CASRPGLAGGWYEQYF; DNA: TGCGCCAGCAGGCCGGGACTAGCGGGAGGGTGGTACGAGCAGTACTTC